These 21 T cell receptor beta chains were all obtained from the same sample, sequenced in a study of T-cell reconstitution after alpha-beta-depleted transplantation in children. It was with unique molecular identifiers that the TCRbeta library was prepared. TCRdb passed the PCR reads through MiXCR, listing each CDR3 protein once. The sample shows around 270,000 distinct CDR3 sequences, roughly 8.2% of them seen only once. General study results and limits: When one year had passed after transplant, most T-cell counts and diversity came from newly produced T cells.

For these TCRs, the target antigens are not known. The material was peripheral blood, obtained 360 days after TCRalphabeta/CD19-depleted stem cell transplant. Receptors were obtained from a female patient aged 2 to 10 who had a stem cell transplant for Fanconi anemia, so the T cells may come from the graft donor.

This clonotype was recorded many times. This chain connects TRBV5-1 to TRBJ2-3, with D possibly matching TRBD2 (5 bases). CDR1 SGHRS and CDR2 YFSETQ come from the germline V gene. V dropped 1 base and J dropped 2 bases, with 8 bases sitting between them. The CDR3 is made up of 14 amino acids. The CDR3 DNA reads TGCGCCAGCAGCTTGAGGGAGCCCACAGATACGCAGTATTTT. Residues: CASSLREPTDTQYF.

The CDR3 DNA reads as TGTGCCACCAGTGATTCTTCGCGGGGAATGAACACTGAAGCTTTCTTT. As protein: CATSDSSRGMNTEAFF. The gene calls are TRBV24-1 and TRBJ1-1; D not resolved. Germline CDR1 and CDR2: KGHDR and SFDVKD. V shed 2 bases and J shed 0 bases, with 12 bases lying between them. The length of the CDR3 is 16 residues.

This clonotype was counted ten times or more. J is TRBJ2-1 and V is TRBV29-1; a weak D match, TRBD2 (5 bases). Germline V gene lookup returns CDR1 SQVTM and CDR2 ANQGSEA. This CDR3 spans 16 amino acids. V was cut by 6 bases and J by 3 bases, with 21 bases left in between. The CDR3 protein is CSVAPLLGRGYNEQFF. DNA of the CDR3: TGCAGCGTCGCGCCTTTACTCGGACGGGGCTACAATGAGCAGTTCTTC.

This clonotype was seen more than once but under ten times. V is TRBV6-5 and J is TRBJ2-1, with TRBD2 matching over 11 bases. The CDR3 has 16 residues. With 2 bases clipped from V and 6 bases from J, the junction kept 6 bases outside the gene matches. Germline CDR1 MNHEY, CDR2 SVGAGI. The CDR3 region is CASSYKGLAAFNEQFF. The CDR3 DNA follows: TGTGCCAGCAGTTACAAGGGACTAGCGGCCTTCAATGAGCAGTTCTTC.

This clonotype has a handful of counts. The CDR3 protein is CASSFSTSRGTDTQYF. The DNA for the CDR3 is TGTGCCAGCAGTTTTTCGACTAGTAGGGGCACAGATACGCAGTATTTT. The rearrangement joins TRBV27 to TRBJ2-3, with D possibly matching TRBD2 (6 bases). V lost 3 bases and J 1 base, leaving 14 bases between the germline ends. This CDR3 spans 16 amino acids. CDR1 and CDR2 from the germline V gene are MNHEY and SMNVEV (reference sequence).

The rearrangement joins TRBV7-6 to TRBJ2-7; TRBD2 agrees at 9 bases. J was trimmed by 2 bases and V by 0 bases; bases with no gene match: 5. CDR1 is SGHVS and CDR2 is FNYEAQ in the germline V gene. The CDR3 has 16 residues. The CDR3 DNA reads TGTGCCAGCAGCTTAGCGGCTAGCGGGAATACCTACGAGCAGTACTTC. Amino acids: CASSLAASGNTYEQYF.

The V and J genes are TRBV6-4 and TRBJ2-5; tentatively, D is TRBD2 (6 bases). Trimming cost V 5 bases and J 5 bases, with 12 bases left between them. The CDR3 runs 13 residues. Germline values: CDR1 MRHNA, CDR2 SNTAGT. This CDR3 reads CASSQLAGETQYF. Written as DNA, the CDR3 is TGTGCCAGCAGTCAACTAGCCGGGGAGACCCAGTACTTC.

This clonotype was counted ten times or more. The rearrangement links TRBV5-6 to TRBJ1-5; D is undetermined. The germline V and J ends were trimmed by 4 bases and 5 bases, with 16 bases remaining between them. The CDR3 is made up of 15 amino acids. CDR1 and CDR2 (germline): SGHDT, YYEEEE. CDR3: CASSLQQGFYQPQHF. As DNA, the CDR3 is TGTGCCAGCAGCCTACAACAAGGTTTCTATCAGCCCCAGCATTTT.

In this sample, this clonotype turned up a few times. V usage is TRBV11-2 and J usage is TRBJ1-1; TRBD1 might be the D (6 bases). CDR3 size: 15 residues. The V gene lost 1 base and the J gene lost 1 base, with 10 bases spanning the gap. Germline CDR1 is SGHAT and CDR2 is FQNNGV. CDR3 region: CASSLVLQGNTEAFF. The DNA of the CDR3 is TGTGCCAGCAGCTTAGTCTTACAGGGGAACACTGAAGCTTTCTTT. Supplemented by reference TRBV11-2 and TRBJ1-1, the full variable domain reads EAGVAQSPRYKIIEKRQSVAFWCNPISGHATLYWYQQILGQGPKLLIQFQNNGVVDDSQLPKDRFSAERLKGVDSTLKIQPAKLEDSAVYLCASSLVLQGNTEAFFGQGTRLTVV.

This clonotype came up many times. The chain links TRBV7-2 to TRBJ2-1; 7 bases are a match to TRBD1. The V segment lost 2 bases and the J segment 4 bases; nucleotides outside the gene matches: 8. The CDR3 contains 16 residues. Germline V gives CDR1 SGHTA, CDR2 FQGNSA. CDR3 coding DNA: TGTGCCAGCAGCTTATTCGGGACAGTGCGGTACAATGAGCAGTTCTTC. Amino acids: CASSLFGTVRYNEQFF. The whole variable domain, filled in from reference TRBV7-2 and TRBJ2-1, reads GAGVSQSPSNKVTEKGKDVELRCDPISGHTALYWYRQSLGQGLEFLIYFQGNSAPDKSGLPSDRFSAERTGGSVSTLTIQRTQQEDSAVYLCASSLFGTVRYNEQFFGPGTRLTVL.

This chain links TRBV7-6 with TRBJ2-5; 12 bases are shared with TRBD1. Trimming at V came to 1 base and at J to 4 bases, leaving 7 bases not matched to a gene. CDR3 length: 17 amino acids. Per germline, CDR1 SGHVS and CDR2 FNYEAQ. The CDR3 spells CASSLGGGTGGAETQYF. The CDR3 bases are TGTGCCAGCAGCTTAGGAGGCGGGACAGGGGGCGCAGAGACCCAGTACTTC.

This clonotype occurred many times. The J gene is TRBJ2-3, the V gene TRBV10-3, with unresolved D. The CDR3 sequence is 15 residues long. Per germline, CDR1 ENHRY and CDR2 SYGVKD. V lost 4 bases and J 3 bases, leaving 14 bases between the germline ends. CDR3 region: CAISVGHEPTDTQYF. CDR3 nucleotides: TGTGCCATCAGTGTAGGGCACGAACCTACAGATACGCAGTATTTT.

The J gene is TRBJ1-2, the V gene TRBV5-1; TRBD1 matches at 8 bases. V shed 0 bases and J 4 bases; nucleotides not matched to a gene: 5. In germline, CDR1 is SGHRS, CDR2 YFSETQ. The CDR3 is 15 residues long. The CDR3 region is CASSLAWDRLYGYTF. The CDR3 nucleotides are TGCGCCAGCAGCTTGGCCTGGGACAGGCTCTATGGCTACACCTTC.

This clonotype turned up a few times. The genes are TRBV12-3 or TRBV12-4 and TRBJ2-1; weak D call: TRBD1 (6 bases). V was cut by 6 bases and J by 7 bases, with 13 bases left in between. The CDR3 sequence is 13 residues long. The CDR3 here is CASSRQATNEQFF. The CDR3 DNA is TGTGCCAGCAGCCGACAGGCTACAAATGAGCAGTTCTTC.

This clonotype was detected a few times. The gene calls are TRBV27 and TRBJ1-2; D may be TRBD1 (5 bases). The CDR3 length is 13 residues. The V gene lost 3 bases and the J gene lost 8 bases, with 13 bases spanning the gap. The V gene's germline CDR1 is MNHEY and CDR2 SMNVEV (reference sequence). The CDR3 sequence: CASSFGQGGGYTF. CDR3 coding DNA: TGTGCCAGCAGTTTCGGCCAGGGAGGCGGCTACACCTTC.

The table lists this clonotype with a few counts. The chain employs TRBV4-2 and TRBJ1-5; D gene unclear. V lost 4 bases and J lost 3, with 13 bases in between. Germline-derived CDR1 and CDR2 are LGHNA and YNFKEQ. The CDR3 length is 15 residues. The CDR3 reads CASSRRGDDNQPQHF. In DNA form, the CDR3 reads TGTGCCAGCAGCCGCCGGGGTGATGACAATCAGCCCCAGCATTTT.

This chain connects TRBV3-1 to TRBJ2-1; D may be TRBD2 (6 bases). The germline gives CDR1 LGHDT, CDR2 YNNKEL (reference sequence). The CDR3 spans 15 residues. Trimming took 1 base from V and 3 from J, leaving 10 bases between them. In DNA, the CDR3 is TGTGCCAGCAGCCAAGGGCGGGGTAGCTACAATGAGCAGTTCTTC. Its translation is CASSQGRGSYNEQFF.

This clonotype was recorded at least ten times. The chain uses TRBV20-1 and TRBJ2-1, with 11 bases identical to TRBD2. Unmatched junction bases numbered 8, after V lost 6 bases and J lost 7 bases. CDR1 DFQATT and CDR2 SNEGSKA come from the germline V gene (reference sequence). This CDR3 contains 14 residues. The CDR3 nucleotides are TGCAGTGCCCATCGACTAGCGGGGTTGAATGAGCAGTTCTTC. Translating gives CSAHRLAGLNEQFF.

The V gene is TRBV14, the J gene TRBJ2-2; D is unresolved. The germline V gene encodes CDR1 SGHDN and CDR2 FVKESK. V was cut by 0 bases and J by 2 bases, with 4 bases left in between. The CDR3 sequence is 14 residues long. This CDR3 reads CASSQEVNTGELFF. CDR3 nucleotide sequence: TGTGCCAGCAGCCAAGAAGTTAACACCGGGGAGCTGTTTTTT.

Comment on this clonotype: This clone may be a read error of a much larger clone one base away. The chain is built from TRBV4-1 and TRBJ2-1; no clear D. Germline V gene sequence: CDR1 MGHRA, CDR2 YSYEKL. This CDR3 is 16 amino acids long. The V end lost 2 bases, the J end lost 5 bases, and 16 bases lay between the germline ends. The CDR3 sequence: CASSQSAAFSDNEQFF. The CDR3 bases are TGCGCCAGCAGCCAATCGGCAGCGTTCAGTGACAATGAGCAGTTCTTC.

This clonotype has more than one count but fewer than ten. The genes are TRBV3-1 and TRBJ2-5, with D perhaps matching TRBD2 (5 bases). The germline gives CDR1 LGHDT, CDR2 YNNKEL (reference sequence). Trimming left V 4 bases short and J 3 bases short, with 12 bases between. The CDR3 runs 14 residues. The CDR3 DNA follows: TGTGCCAGCAGCCTAATAGCGCTGGAAGAGACCCAGTACTTC. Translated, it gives CASSLIALEETQYF.